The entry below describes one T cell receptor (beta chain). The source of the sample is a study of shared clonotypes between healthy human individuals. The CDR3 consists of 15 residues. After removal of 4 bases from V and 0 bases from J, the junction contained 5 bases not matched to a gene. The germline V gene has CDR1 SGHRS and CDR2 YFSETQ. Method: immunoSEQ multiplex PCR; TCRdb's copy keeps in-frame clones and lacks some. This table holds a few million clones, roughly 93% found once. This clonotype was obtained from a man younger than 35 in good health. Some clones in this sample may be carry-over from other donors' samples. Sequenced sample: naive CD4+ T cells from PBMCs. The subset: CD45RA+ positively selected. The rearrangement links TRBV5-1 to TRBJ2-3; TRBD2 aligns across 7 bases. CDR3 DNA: TGCGCCAGCAGCGAGACTAGCCTCAGCACAGATACGCAGTATTTT. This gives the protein CASSETSLSTDTQYF.